These 8 T cell receptor beta chains came from one sample sequenced in a study of cytomegalovirus exposure and HLA in healthy donors (dated 2017 in TCRdb). Receptors were amplified or captured by the immunoSEQ multiplex PCR assay. A mixture of 60 forward primers for TCR Vbeta segments and 13 reverse primers for TCR Jbeta segments was used in the multiplex PCR. The clones in this table, taken by TCRdb from immuneACCESS, are in-frame only. Not every clone is retained; where verified, under half of the shortfall comes from an unresolved V gene, and the cause of the rest is unknown. The table for this sample records around 60,000 clones. The ten largest clonotypes hold approximately 5.6% of the sample. The sequenced sample consisted of PBMCs. The receptors here all came from a man between 25 and 39 years old in good health and CMV-seropositive.

The genes are TRBV15 and TRBJ1-4, with D uncertain. This CDR3 region has 15 residues. Germline values: CDR1 LNHNV, CDR2 YYDKDF (reference sequence). V was shortened by 1 base and J by 0 bases, with 6 bases between the two germline ends. CDR3 in amino acids: CATSRGWPTNEKLFF. The DNA of the CDR3 is TGTGCCACCAGCAGAGGGTGGCCAACTAATGAAAAACTGTTTTTT.

V and J are TRBV6-1 and TRBJ1-2, with unresolved D. V shed 4 bases and J shed 9 bases, with 12 bases lying between them. The CDR3 sequence is 12 residues long. Germline assignment: CDR1 MNHNS and CDR2 SASEGT. CDR3 loop: CASSARHRSYTF. The CDR3, as DNA: TGTGCCAGCAGTGCCCGACACCGGAGCTACACCTTC.

The J gene is TRBJ2-5, the V gene TRBV7-9; D perhaps matches TRBD2 (6 bases). CDR3 length: 14 residues. Germline V lookup: CDR1 SEHNR, CDR2 FQNEAQ (reference sequence). Trimming shortened V by 5 bases and J by 1 base, and 11 bases separated the two germline ends. This CDR3 is CASSGRDSQETQYF. The CDR3 bases are TGTGCCAGCAGCGGCCGGGACTCCCAAGAGACCCAGTACTTC.

The V call is TRBV5-1, the J call TRBJ2-7, with TRBD2 matching over 12 bases. The V gene's germline CDR1 is SGHRS and CDR2 YFSETQ. The CDR3 has 16 residues. The V and J ends lost 3 bases and 2 bases, in that order; junction bases with no gene match: 6. DNA for the CDR3: TGCGCCAGCAGCTACCGGACTAGCGGGGCAACCTACGAGCAGTACTTC. As protein: CASSYRTSGATYEQYF.

The chain employs TRBV10-3 and TRBJ2-2; the match to TRBD1 covers 11 bases. Germline loops: CDR1 ENHRY, CDR2 SYGVKD. V shed 6 bases and J 1 base; nucleotides not matched to a gene: 10. The CDR3 is 18 amino acids. The DNA of the CDR3 is TGTGCCATCAGGGGGACAGGGGGATACTCAAGGAACACCGGGGAGCTGTTTTTT. Encoded protein: CAIRGTGGYSRNTGELFF.

This chain connects TRBV4-1 to TRBJ2-7, with a tentative D call TRBD2 (6 bases). This CDR3 has 15 amino acids. V lost 3 bases and J 0 bases, leaving 12 bases between the germline ends. The V gene's germline CDR1 is MGHRA and CDR2 YSYEKL. CDR3 in DNA: TGCGCCAGCAGCCATGCCTCCGGGAGCTCCTACGAGCAGTACTTC. Translated: CASSHASGSSYEQYF.

The rearrangement joins TRBV6-1 to TRBJ1-5; D possibly corresponds to TRBD1 (5 bases). There are 15 residues in the CDR3. Trimming shortened V by 8 bases and J by 2 bases, and 16 bases separated the two germline ends. In germline, CDR1 is MNHNS, CDR2 SASEGT. CDR3 sequence reads: CASEVWGDRNQPQHF. CDR3 nucleotides: TGTGCCAGCGAAGTCTGGGGGGATCGCAATCAGCCCCAGCATTTT.

The CDR3 region is CASSVETGVGNTIYF. The CDR3 DNA sequence: TGTGCCAGCAGCGTAGAGACAGGGGTCGGAAACACCATATATTTT. This chain links TRBV9 with TRBJ1-3, with 8 nucleotides matching TRBD1. The V gene's germline CDR1 is SGDLS and CDR2 YYNGEE. The CDR3 has 15 amino acids. V shed 0 bases, J shed 4 bases, and the junction held 3 bases outside the gene matches.